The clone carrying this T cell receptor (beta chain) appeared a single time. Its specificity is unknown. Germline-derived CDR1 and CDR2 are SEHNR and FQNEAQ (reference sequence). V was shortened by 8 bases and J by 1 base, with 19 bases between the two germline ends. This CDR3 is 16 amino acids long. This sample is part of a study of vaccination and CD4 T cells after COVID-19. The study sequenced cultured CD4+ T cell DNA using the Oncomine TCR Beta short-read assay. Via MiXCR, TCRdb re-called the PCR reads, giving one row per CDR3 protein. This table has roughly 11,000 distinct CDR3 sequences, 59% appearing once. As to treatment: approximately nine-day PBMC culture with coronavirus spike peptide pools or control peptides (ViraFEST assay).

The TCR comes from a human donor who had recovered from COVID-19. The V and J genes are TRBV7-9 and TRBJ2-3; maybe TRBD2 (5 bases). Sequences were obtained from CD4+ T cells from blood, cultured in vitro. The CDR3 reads CASVSRGRTGTDTQYF. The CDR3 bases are TGTGCCAGCGTTTCTCGGGGTCGGACCGGCACAGATACGCAGTATTTT.